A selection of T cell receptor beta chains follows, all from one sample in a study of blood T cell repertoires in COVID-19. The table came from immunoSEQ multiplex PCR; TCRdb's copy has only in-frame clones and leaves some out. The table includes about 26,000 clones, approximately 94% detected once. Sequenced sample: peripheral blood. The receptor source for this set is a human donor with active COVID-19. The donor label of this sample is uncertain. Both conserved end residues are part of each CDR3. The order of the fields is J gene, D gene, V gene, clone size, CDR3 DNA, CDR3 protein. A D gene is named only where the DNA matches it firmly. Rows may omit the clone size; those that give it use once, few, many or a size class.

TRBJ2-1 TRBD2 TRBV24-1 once TGTGCCACCAGTGGAGCGCGGGGGGGGGAGCAGTTCTTC CATSGARGGEQFF
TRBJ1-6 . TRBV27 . TGTGCCAGCAGTTCCAAGGGCCTAACCCAGGGATCACCCCTCCACTTT CASSSKGLTQGSPLHF
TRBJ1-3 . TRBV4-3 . TGCGCCAGCAGCCAAGAACTCACAGGGTTTGGAAACACCATATATTTT CASSQELTGFGNTIYF
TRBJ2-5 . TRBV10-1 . TGCGCCAGCAGTGTGATAGGGCCCGCGACGAGGGGGCAAGAGACCCAGTACTTC CASSVIGPATRGQETQYF
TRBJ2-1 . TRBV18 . TGTGCCAGCTCACCCGAGGTCTCCTACAATGAGCAGTTCTTC CASSPEVSYNEQFF
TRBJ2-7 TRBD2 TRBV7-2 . TGTGCCAGCAGCTTTACTAGCGGGTCCACCCTTTACGAGCAGTACTTC CASSFTSGSTLYEQYF
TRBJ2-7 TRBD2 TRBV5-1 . TGCGCCAGCAGCCCCGGACTAGCAGCCTACGAGCAGTACTTC CASSPGLAAYEQYF
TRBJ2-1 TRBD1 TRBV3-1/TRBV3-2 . TGTGCCAGCAGCCAAGGACAGGGAAACTACAATGAGCAGTTCTTC CASSQGQGNYNEQFF
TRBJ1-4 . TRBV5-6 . TGTGCCAGCAGCTCCGAAAAGGAGGGGTTCGATGAAAAACTGTTTTTT CASSSEKEGFDEKLFF
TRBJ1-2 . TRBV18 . TGTGCCAGCTCACCAGCGGGGGAAATCTATGGCTACACCTTC CASSPAGEIYGYTF
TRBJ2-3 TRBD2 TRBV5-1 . TGCGCCAGCAGCGGAGGACTAGCGGGAGGGCCCGGAGATACGCAGTATTTT CASSGGLAGGPGDTQYF
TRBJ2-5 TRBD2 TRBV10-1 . TGCGCCAGCAGTGAGTCGAGCGGACTAGCGGGACAAGAGACCCAGTACTTC CASSESSGLAGQETQYF
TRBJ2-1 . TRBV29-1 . TGCAGCGTTGAAAGGGGTGAGCAGTTCTTC CSVERGEQFF
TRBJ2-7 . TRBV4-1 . TGCGCCAGCAGCCTACAGGTAGAACAGGGCTACGAGCAGTACTTC CASSLQVEQGYEQYF
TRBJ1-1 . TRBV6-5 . TGTGCCAGCAGTTACTCGATCCAGGGGAAAGAAGCTTTCTTT CASSYSIQGKEAFF
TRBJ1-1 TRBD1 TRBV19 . TGTGCCAGTAGTCTTCAACCCGGGACAGGATTTACTGAAGCTTTCTTT CASSLQPGTGFTEAFF